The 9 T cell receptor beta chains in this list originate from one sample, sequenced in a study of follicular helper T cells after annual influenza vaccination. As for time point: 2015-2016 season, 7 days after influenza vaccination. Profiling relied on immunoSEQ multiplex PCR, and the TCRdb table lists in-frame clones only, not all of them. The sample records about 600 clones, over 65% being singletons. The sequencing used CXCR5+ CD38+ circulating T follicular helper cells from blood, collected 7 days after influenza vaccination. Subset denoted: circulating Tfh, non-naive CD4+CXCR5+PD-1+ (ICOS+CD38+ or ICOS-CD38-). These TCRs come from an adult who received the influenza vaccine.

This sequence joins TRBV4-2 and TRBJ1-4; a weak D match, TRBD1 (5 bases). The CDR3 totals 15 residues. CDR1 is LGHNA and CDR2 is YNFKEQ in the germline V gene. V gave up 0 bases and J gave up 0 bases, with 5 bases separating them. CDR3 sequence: CASSQDRATNEKLFF. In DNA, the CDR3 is TGTGCCAGCAGCCAAGACAGGGCAACTAATGAAAAACTGTTTTTT.

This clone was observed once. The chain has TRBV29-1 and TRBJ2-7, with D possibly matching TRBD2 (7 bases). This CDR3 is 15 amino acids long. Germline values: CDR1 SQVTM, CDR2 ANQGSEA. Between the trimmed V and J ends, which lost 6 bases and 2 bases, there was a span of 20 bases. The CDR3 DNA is TGCAGCGTGGGGGGATTCTCGGGGGGCCCCTACGAGCAGTACTTC. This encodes CSVGGFSGGPYEQYF.

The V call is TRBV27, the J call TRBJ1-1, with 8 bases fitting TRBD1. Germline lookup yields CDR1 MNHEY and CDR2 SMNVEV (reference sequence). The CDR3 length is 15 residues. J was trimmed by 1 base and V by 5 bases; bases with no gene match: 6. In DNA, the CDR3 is TGTGCCAGCAGTCTACGACAGGGGAAGAACACTGAAGCTTTCTTT. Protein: CASSLRQGKNTEAFF.

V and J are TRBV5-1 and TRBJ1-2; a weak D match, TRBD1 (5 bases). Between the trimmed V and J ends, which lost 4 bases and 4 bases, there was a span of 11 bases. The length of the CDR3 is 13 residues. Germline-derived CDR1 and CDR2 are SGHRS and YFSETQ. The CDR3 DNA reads TGCGCCAGCAGCCAGCAGGGTCCCTATGGCTACACCTTC. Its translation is CASSQQGPYGYTF.

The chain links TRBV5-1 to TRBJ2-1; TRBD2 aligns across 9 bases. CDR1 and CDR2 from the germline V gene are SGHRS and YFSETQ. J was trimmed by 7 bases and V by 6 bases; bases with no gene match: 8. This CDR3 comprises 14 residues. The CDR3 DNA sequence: TGCGCCAGCATTAAATTCGCGGGGGGGAATGAGCAGTTCTTC. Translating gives CASIKFAGGNEQFF.

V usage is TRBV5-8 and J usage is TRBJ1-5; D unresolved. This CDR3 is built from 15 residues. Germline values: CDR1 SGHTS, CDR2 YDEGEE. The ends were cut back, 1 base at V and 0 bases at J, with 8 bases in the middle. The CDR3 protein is CASSLIPNSNQPQHF. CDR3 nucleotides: TGTGCCAGCAGCTTGATACCTAATAGCAATCAGCCCCAGCATTTT.

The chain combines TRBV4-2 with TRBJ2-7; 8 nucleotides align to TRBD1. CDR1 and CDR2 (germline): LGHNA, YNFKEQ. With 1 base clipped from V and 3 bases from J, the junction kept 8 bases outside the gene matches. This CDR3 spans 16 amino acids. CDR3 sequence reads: CASSQASGGRYYEQYF. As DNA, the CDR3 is TGTGCCAGCAGCCAAGCATCAGGGGGCCGCTACTACGAGCAGTACTTC.

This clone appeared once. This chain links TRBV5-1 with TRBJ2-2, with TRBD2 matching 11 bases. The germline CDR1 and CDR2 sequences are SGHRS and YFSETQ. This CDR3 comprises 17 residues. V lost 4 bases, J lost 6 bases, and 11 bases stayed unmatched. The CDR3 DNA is TGCGCCAGCAGCCCAGGGACTAGCGGTACAGGGGCCGGGGAGCTGTTTTTT. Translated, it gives CASSPGTSGTGAGELFF. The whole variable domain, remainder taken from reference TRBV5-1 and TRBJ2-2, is KAGVTQTPRYLIKTRGQQVTLSCSPISGHRSVSWYQQTPGQGLQFLFEYFSETQRNKGNFPGRFSGRQFSNSRSEMNVSTLELGDSALYLCASSPGTSGTGAGELFFGEGSRLTVL.

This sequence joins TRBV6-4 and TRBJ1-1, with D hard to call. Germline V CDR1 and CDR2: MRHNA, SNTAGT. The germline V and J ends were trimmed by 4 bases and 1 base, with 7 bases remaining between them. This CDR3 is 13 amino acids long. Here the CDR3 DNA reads TGTGCCAGCAGTGCCAGTTCGAACACTGAAGCTTTCTTT. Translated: CASSASSNTEAFF.